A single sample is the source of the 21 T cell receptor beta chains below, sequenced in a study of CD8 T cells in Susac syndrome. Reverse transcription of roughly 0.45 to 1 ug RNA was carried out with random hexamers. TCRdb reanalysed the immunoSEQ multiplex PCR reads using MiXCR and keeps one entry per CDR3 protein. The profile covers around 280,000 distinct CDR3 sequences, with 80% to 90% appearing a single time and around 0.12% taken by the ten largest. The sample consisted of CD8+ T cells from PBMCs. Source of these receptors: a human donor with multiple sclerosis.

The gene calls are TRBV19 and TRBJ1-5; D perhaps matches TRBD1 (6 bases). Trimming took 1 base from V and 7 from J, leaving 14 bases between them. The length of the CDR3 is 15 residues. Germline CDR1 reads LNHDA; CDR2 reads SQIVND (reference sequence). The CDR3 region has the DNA TGTGCCAGTAGTATAGGACCAGGGGTAGGCCAGCCCCAGCATTTT. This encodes CASSIGPGVGQPQHF.

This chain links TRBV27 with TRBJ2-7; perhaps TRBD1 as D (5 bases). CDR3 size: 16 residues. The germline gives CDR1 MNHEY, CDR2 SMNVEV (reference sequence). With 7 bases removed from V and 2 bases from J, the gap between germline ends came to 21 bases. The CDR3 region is CASKPGWGIKTYEQYF. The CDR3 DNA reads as TGTGCCAGCAAGCCCGGCTGGGGCATAAAGACCTACGAGCAGTACTTC.

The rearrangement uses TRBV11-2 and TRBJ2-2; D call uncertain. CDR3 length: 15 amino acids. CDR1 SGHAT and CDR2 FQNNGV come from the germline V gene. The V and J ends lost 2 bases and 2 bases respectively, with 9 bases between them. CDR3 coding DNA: TGTGCCAGCAGCTTAAGCCTGACAAACACCGGGGAGCTGTTTTTT. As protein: CASSLSLTNTGELFF.

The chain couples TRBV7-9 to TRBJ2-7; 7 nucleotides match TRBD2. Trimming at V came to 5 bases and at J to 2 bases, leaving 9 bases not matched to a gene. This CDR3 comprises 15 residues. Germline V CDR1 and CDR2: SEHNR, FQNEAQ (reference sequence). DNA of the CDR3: TGTGCCAGCAGCGGGGGGGTTCTTGGAACCTACGAGCAGTACTTC. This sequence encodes CASSGGVLGTYEQYF.

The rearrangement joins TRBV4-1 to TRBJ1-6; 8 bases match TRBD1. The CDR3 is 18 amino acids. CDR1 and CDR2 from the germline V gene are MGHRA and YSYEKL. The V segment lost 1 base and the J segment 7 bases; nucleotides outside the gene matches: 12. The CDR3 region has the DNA TGCGCCAGCAGCCAAGTAGTCACGACAGGGGCTCGAAATTCACCCCTCCACTTT. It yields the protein CASSQVVTTGARNSPLHF.

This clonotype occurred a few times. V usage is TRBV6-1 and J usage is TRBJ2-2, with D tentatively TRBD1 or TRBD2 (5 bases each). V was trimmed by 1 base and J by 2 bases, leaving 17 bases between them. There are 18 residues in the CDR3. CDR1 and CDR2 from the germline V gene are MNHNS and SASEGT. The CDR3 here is CASSEEELGVGNTGELFF. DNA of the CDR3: TGTGCCAGCAGTGAAGAGGAATTGGGGGTGGGCAACACCGGGGAGCTGTTTTTT.

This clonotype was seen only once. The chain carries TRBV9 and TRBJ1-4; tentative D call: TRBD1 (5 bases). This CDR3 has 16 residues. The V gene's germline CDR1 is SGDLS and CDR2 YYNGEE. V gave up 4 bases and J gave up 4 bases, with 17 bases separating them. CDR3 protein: CASSPEDMASNEKLFF. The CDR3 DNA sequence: TGTGCCAGCAGCCCCGAGGACATGGCGAGTAATGAAAAACTGTTTTTT.

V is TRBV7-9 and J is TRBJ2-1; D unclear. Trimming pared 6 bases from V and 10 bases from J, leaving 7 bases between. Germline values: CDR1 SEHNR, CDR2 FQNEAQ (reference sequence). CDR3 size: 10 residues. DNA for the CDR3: TGTGCCAGCAGTCTCCGCGAGCAGTTCTTC. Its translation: CASSLREQFF.

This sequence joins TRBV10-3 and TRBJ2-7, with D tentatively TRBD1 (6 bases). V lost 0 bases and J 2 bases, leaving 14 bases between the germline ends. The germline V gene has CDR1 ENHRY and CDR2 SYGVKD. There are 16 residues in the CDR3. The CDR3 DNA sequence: TGTGCCATCAGTGAGTCCTTACAGGGCTTGACCTACGAGCAGTACTTC. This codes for CAISESLQGLTYEQYF.

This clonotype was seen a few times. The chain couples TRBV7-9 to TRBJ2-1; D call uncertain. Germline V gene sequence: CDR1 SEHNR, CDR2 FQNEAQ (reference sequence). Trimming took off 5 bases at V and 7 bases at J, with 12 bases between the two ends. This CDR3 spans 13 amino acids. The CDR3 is CASSPRGINEQFF. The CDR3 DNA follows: TGTGCCAGCAGCCCGAGAGGTATTAATGAGCAGTTCTTC.

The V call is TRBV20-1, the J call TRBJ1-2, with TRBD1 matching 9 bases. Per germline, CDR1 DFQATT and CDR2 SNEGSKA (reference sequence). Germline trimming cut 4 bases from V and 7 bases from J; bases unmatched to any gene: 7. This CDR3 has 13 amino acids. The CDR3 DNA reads TGCAGTGCTAAGGGACAGGGTGAGAGTGGCTACACCTTC. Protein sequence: CSAKGQGESGYTF.

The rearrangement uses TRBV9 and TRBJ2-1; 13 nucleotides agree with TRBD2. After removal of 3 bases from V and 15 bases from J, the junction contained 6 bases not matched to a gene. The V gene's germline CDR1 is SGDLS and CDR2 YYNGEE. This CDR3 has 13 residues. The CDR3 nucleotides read TGTGCCAGCAGCGAGGGGACTAGCGGGATGTGGTTCTTC. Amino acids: CASSEGTSGMWFF.

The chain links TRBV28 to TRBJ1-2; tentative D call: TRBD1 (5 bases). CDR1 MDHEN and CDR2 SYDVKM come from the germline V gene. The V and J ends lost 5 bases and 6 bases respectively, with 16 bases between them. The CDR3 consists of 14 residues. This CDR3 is CASSVPGLRDGYTF. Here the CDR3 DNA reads TGTGCCAGCAGTGTCCCGGGACTAAGAGATGGCTACACCTTC.

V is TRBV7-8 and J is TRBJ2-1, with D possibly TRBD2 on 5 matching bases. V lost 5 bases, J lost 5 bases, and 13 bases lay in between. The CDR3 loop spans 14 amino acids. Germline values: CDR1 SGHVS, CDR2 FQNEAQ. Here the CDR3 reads CASSLSSGDNEQFF. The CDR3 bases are TGTGCCAGCAGCCTTTCTTCCGGGGACAATGAGCAGTTCTTC.

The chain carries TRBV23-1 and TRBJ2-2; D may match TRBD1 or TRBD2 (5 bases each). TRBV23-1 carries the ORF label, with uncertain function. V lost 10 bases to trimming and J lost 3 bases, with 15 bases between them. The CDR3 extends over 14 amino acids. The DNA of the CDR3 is TGCGCCAACCCCGACCGGGGCTACACCGGGGAGCTGTTTTTT. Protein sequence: CANPDRGYTGELFF.

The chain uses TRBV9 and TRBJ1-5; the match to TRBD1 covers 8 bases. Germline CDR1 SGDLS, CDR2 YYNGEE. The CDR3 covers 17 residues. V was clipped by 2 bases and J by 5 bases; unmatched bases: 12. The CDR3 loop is CASSVFRGTGEDQPQHF. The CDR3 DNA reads TGTGCCAGCAGCGTCTTCCGGGGGACAGGAGAAGATCAGCCCCAGCATTTT.

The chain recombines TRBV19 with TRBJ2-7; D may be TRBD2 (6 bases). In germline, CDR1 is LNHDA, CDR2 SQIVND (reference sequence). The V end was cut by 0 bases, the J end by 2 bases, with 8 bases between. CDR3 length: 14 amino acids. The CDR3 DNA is TGTGCCAGTAGTATAGATGCTAGCGCCTACGAGCAGTACTTC. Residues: CASSIDASAYEQYF.

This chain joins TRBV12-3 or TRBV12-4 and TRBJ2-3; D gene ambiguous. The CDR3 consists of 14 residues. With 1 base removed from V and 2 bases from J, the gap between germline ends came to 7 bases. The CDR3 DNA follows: TGTGCCAGCAGTTTAGGACTGCCCACAGATACGCAGTATTTT. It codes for CASSLGLPTDTQYF.

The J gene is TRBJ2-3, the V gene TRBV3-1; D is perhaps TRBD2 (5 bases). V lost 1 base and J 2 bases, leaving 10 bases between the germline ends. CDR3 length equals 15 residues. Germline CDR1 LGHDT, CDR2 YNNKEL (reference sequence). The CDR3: CASSQGRGTTDTQYF. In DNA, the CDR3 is TGTGCCAGCAGCCAAGGTCGGGGTACCACAGATACGCAGTATTTT.

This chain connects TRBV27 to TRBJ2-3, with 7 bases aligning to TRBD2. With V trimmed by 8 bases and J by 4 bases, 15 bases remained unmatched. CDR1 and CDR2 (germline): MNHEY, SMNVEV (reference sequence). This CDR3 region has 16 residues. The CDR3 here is CASLPGGGRNADTQYF. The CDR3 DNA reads TGTGCCAGCCTCCCTGGGGGGGGTCGGAACGCAGATACGCAGTATTTT.

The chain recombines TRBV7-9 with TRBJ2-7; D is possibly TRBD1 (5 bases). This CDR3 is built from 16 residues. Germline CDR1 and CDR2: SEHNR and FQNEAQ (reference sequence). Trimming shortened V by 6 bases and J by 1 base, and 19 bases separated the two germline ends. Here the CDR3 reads CASSGRGQAGSYEQYF. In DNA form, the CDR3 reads TGTGCCAGCAGTGGACGAGGACAAGCCGGGTCCTACGAGCAGTACTTC.